This note documents a single TCR beta chain sequence. Its matching antigen is unknown. The source of the sample is a study of cytomegalovirus exposure and HLA in healthy donors. Overall study: From HLA-typed donors, an early data release held about 92 million unique TCRs.

The PCR used 60 Vbeta and 13 Jbeta primers. TCRdb keeps only in-frame clones here, not all; method: immunoSEQ multiplex PCR. Altogether around 35,000 clones are present, just under 75% being singletons, with the ten largest covering more than 6%. Study-level points and caveats: Another analysis was done later, and it associated fewer than 20,000 TCR beta sequences with HLA alleles at 0.05 false discovery rate.

This CDR3 has 14 amino acids. Per germline, CDR1 MDHEN and CDR2 SYDVKM. Losses at the gene ends were 5 bases for V and 2 bases for J; bases not matched to a gene: 3. The receptor was isolated from a man aged 25 to 40 in good health and CMV-seronegative. J is TRBJ2-7 and V is TRBV28, with 10 bases aligning to TRBD1. The sequenced sample consisted of PBMCs. The CDR3 DNA is TGTGCCAGCAGTCCGACAGGGGGCCCCTACGAGCAGTACTTC. Translation gives CASSPTGGPYEQYF.